These 2 T cell receptor beta chains came from one sample sequenced in a study of CD8+ T cells in alopecia areata. Sample treatment: oral pan-JAK inhibitor, 5-10 mg twice daily. Extracted RNA was reverse transcribed into cDNA, the sequencing template. Profiled with immunoSEQ multiplex PCR; TCRdb holds only in-frame clones, not every one. The sample has approximately 200,000 clones, 55% to 70% seen once; the top ten hold around 3%. Sequences were derived from CD4+ T cells sorted from blood, sampled at week 4, from a patient treated with tofacitinib. These receptor sequences come from a human donor with alopecia areata.

This chain connects TRBV27 to TRBJ1-6; a weak D match, TRBD1 (6 bases). Germline V CDR1 and CDR2: MNHEY, SMNVEV (reference sequence). Trimming removed 4 bases from V and 1 base from J, with 20 bases in between. The CDR3 loop spans 19 amino acids. In nucleotides, the CDR3 is TGTGCCAGCAGTTCTATGCCGGACAGCATCCGGTCCTATAATTCACCCCTCCACTTT. Its translation: CASSSMPDSIRSYNSPLHF.

The chain has TRBV6-9 and TRBJ1-6; D gene ambiguous. V was clipped by 6 bases and J by 8 bases, with 11 bases between them. Looked up from germline, CDR1 is MNHGY and CDR2 is SVAAGI. The CDR3 is made up of 13 amino acids. The CDR3 DNA is TGTGCCAGCAGAGGCAGGCTGCATTCACCCCTCCACTTT. Protein product: CASRGRLHSPLHF.